These 30 T cell receptor beta chains share one sample of origin, sequenced in a study of T cells in Graves' hyperthyroidism and ophthalmopathy. Using RNA transcripts as the source, TCR beta CDR3 regions were amplified. HTBI primers drove first-round RT-PCR of the TCR CDR3. TCRdb analysed the multiplex PCR reads with MiXCR anew, one entry per CDR3 protein. The sample has nearly 250,000 distinct CDR3 sequences, roughly 17% seen once. Sequencing input: blood. These TCRs come from a woman aged 18-29 years with Graves' ophthalmopathy.

This clonotype was recorded at least ten times. Here the CDR3 reads CASSGQGTYNEQFF. The CDR3 DNA sequence: TGTGCCAGCAGCGGACAGGGAACCTACAATGAGCAGTTCTTC. V and J are TRBV7-9 and TRBJ2-1, with TRBD1 matching over 8 bases. The germline V gene has CDR1 SEHNR and CDR2 FQNEAQ (reference sequence). With 5 bases clipped from V and 2 bases from J, the junction kept 2 bases outside the gene matches. This CDR3 is built from 14 residues.

This clonotype was counted at least ten times. The V and J genes are TRBV2 and TRBJ2-4; no clear D. The germline V and J ends were trimmed by 2 bases and 3 bases, with 5 bases remaining between them. CDR3 length equals 13 residues. Germline lookup yields CDR1 SNHLY and CDR2 FYNNEI. As DNA, the CDR3 is TGTGCCAGCAGTGAATCGGACAAAAACATTCAGTACTTC. It codes for CASSESDKNIQYF.

This clonotype was picked up many times. The gene calls are TRBV6-2 or TRBV6-3 and TRBJ2-3; 8 bases are shared with TRBD1. Looked up from germline, CDR1 is MNHEY and CDR2 is SVGEGT. This CDR3 has 16 amino acids. Trimming removed 6 bases from V and 8 bases from J; junction bases left unmatched: 16. CDR3 in DNA: TGTGCCAGCAGCCAGCACCCCCCCGACAGGGGAGGTACGCAGTATTTT. Encoded protein: CASSQHPPDRGGTQYF.

This clonotype was recorded at least ten times. This CDR3 is CASSQGFSMNTEAFF. The CDR3 DNA reads TGTGCCAGCAGCCAAGGTTTCAGCATGAACACTGAAGCTTTCTTT. The chain recombines TRBV3-1 with TRBJ1-1, with no clear D. V was trimmed by 1 base and J by 0 bases, leaving 9 bases between them. Germline CDR1 and CDR2: LGHDT and YNNKEL (reference sequence). This CDR3 region has 15 residues.

This clonotype was seen many times. V and J are TRBV7-2 and TRBJ2-7; either TRBD1 or TRBD2 may supply D (5 bases each). Trimming took off 4 bases at V and 5 bases at J, with 24 bases between the two ends. The length of the CDR3 is 17 residues. Germline V gene data show CDR1 as SGHTA and CDR2 as FQGNSA. CDR3 residues: CASSSRGGAYQGNEQYF. The DNA for the CDR3 is TGTGCCAGCAGCTCACGGGGTGGGGCCTACCAAGGGAACGAGCAGTACTTC.

The sample holds many counts of this clonotype. The V gene is TRBV20-1, the J gene TRBJ1-4, with 10 bases lining up with TRBD1. This CDR3 region has 15 residues. From germline, CDR1 is DFQATT and CDR2 SNEGSKA (reference sequence). V lost 6 bases, J lost 11 bases, and 15 bases stayed unmatched. The CDR3 nucleotides read TGCAGTGCGACGACCGGGACAGGGGTATCTGGTAAACTGTTTTTT. This gives the protein CSATTGTGVSGKLFF.

This clonotype was seen many times. The genes are TRBV4-2 and TRBJ1-2, with a weak D call TRBD1 (6 bases). Germline loops: CDR1 LGHNA, CDR2 YNFKEQ. V lost 4 bases and J lost 0, with 12 bases in between. This CDR3 has 15 residues. The CDR3 bases are TGTGCCAGCAGCCCCGACAGGACCGCTAACTATGGCTACACCTTC. Encoded protein: CASSPDRTANYGYTF.

This clonotype was observed a few times. Being one base from a much bigger clone, this may be a read error. V gene TRBV9 combines with J gene TRBJ2-7; possibly TRBD1 or TRBD2 for D (6 bases each). This CDR3 is 16 amino acids long. The germline V gene has CDR1 SGDLS and CDR2 YYNGEE. Trimming cost V 3 bases and J 2 bases, with 18 bases left between them. The CDR3 is CASSEGVWEAAYEQYF. For the CDR3, the DNA is TGTGCCAGCAGCGAGGGGGTCTGGGAGGCGGCCTACGAGCAGTACTTC.

This clonotype was recorded a few times. This rearrangement joins TRBV28 to TRBJ2-1; 13 bases fit TRBD2. The CDR3 has 20 residues. Germline lookup yields CDR1 MDHEN and CDR2 SYDVKM. V trimming: 7 bases; J trimming: 3 bases; junction bases outside the gene matches: 18. DNA for the CDR3: TGTGCCAGCAACCCAACGGTGAGGACTAGCGGGGGAGGGCACTACAATGAGCAGTTCTTC. It encodes CASNPTVRTSGGGHYNEQFF. The full variable domain, its missing parts supplied by reference TRBV28 and TRBJ2-1, is DVKVTQSSRYLVKRTGEKVFLECVQDMDHENMFWYRQDPGLGLRLIYFSYDVKMKEKGDIPEGYSVSREKKERFSLILESASTNQTSMYLCASNPTVRTSGGGHYNEQFFGPGTRLTVL.

There are many counts of this clonotype. The gene calls are TRBV2 and TRBJ1-1; possibly TRBD1 for D (6 bases). The CDR3 has 13 amino acids. The germline V and J ends were trimmed by 4 bases and 6 bases, with 12 bases remaining between them. Per the germline V gene, CDR1 is SNHLY and CDR2 is FYNNEI. The CDR3 sequence is CASSAGGASEAFF. CDR3 sequence (DNA): TGTGCCAGCAGTGCGGGGGGCGCCTCTGAAGCTTTCTTT.

This clonotype was recorded at least ten times. The rearrangement joins TRBV6-1 to TRBJ1-1; D ambiguous. Trimming stripped 2 bases from V and 5 bases from J, with 12 bases between. The CDR3 has 14 residues. CDR1 and CDR2 (germline): MNHNS, SASEGT. The CDR3: CASSETFLGTEAFF. The CDR3 nucleotides are TGTGCCAGCAGTGAAACCTTTTTAGGGACTGAAGCTTTCTTT.

This clonotype was found many times. The rearrangement joins TRBV4-1 to TRBJ1-1, with a possible D match to TRBD1 (6 bases). Germline V gene data show CDR1 as MGHRA and CDR2 as YSYEKL. Trimming shortened V by 0 bases and J by 5 bases, and 10 bases separated the two germline ends. This CDR3 spans 14 amino acids. CDR3 protein: CASSQEPGVTEAFF. The CDR3 DNA is TGCGCCAGCAGCCAAGAACCAGGGGTGACTGAAGCTTTCTTT.

This clonotype was found a few times. The chain employs TRBV20-1 and TRBJ2-7; D is perhaps TRBD2 (5 bases). Germline CDR1 DFQATT, CDR2 SNEGSKA (reference sequence). V lost 0 bases and J 5 bases, leaving 17 bases between the germline ends. This CDR3 comprises 15 residues. CDR3 loop: CSARDPLGSTNEQYF. The DNA of the CDR3 is TGCAGTGCTAGAGACCCACTAGGGTCAACTAACGAGCAGTACTTC.

In its sample, this clonotype was seen many times. This chain uses TRBV11-2 with TRBJ2-2; perhaps TRBD1 as D (5 bases). The V and J ends lost 4 bases and 2 bases respectively, with 14 bases between them. CDR3 length: 16 amino acids. Germline CDR1 SGHAT, CDR2 FQNNGV. Here the CDR3 DNA reads TGTGCCAGCAGCTCACCCTACAGGAGTAACACCGGGGAGCTGTTTTTT. The encoded protein is CASSSPYRSNTGELFF.

The chain employs TRBV6-1 and TRBJ2-7; 7 nucleotides line up with TRBD2. This CDR3 has 16 residues. V lost 5 bases, J lost 3 bases, and 13 bases stayed unmatched. In germline, CDR1 is MNHNS, CDR2 SASEGT. CDR3 nucleotide sequence: TGTGCCAGCAGTTTCGTTCTAGCGGTCGATAACTACGAGCAGTACTTC. The encoded protein is CASSFVLAVDNYEQYF.

The chain recombines TRBV15 with TRBJ2-3; 14 bases agree with TRBD2. The germline CDR1 and CDR2 sequences are LNHNV and YYDKDF (reference sequence). V lost 5 bases, J lost 1 base, and 2 bases stayed unmatched. The CDR3 covers 16 residues. CDR3 sequence: CATSVGLAGGTDTQYF. In DNA form, the CDR3 reads TGTGCCACCAGCGTGGGACTAGCGGGGGGCACAGATACGCAGTATTTT.

Ten or more counts support this clonotype. The J gene is TRBJ2-7, the V gene TRBV5-6; D gene unclear. CDR1 is SGHDT and CDR2 is YYEEEE in the germline V gene. CDR3 length equals 13 residues. With 1 base removed from V and 1 base from J, the gap between germline ends came to 6 bases. In DNA form, the CDR3 reads TGTGCCAGCAGCTTGCCGATGTCCTACGAGCAGTACTTC. Protein sequence: CASSLPMSYEQYF.

This clonotype was observed many times. The chain combines TRBV2 with TRBJ1-2; D is ambiguous. Germline V gene sequence: CDR1 SNHLY, CDR2 FYNNEI. There are 13 residues in the CDR3. Trimming left V 10 bases short and J 6 bases short, with 18 bases between. In DNA, the CDR3 is TGTGCCACCCCCCGCTCTGGGCTCCATGGCTACACCTTC. Amino acid sequence: CATPRSGLHGYTF.

There are many counts of this clonotype. The chain is built from TRBV20-1 and TRBJ2-7; either TRBD1 or TRBD2 may fit D (6 bases each). Trimming cost V 4 bases and J 2 bases, with 12 bases left between them. Germline V gene data show CDR1 as DFQATT and CDR2 as SNEGSKA (reference sequence). CDR3 length equals 13 residues. CDR3 nucleotide sequence: TGCAGTGCTAAAGGGGGGCTAGCCTACGAGCAGTACTTC. Translation gives CSAKGGLAYEQYF.

This clonotype was detected many times. This chain connects TRBV4-1 to TRBJ1-2; the D gene is possibly TRBD1 (5 bases). Trimming shortened V by 0 bases and J by 8 bases, and 16 bases separated the two germline ends. The CDR3 is made up of 15 amino acids. Germline V gives CDR1 MGHRA, CDR2 YSYEKL. CDR3 DNA: TGCGCCAGCAGCCAAGAGTGGGGGGAAGTCCGGGGCTACACCTTC. This gives the protein CASSQEWGEVRGYTF.

This clonotype was recorded many times. The V call is TRBV5-8, the J call TRBJ2-1, with TRBD1 identical over 9 bases. Germline loops: CDR1 SGHTS, CDR2 YDEGEE. Trimming at V came to 4 bases and at J to 4 bases, leaving 6 bases not matched to a gene. The CDR3 extends over 15 amino acids. CDR3: CASSLPGQGYNEQFF. The CDR3, as DNA: TGTGCCAGCAGCCTTCCGGGACAGGGTTACAATGAGCAGTTCTTC.

The table lists this clonotype with many counts. The V gene is TRBV29-1, the J gene TRBJ2-5, with 7 nucleotides matching TRBD2. V lost 3 bases and J lost 4; bases outside the gene matches: 5. Germline lookup yields CDR1 SQVTM and CDR2 ANQGSEA. The CDR3 contains 13 residues. CDR3 sequence: CSVDSSSGETQYF. DNA for the CDR3: TGCAGCGTTGATTCGTCTAGCGGAGAGACCCAGTACTTC.

This clonotype appeared many times. The chain recombines TRBV5-1 with TRBJ2-5; D possibly corresponds to TRBD1 (6 bases). The CDR3 consists of 14 residues. The germline V gene has CDR1 SGHRS and CDR2 YFSETQ. Trimming left V 3 bases short and J 1 base short, with 10 bases between. The CDR3 here is CASSWDKFQETQYF. In nucleotides, the CDR3 is TGCGCCAGCAGCTGGGACAAGTTCCAAGAGACCCAGTACTTC.

The chain carries TRBV5-1 and TRBJ2-2; TRBD1 matches at 9 bases. The V and J ends lost 4 bases and 7 bases, in that order; junction bases with no gene match: 5. The germline gives CDR1 SGHRS, CDR2 YFSETQ. There are 14 residues in the CDR3. This CDR3 reads CASSQGQGFGELFF. In DNA, the CDR3 is TGCGCCAGCAGCCAAGGACAGGGGTTCGGGGAGCTGTTTTTT.

This clonotype was detected ten times or more. J is TRBJ2-7 and V is TRBV7-2, with D possibly being TRBD1 or TRBD2 (6 bases each). CDR1 SGHTA and CDR2 FQGNSA come from the germline V gene. V gave up 1 base and J gave up 3 bases, with 13 bases separating them. This CDR3 has 15 amino acids. The CDR3 DNA sequence: TGTGCCAGCAGCTTAGAGGCGGGGACAAACTACGAGCAGTACTTC. Residues: CASSLEAGTNYEQYF.

CDR3 in amino acids: CASSVDSGPPKYF. DNA of the CDR3: TGTGCCAGCAGCGTAGATTCAGGCCCTCCGAAATACTTC. This chain links TRBV9 with TRBJ2-5; unclear D gene. This CDR3 region has 13 residues. V gave up 0 bases and J gave up 14 bases, with 17 bases separating them. Per germline, CDR1 SGDLS and CDR2 YYNGEE.

This clonotype was detected many times. The rearrangement uses TRBV30 and TRBJ2-7; D is unresolved. The germline V gene has CDR1 GTSNPN and CDR2 SVGIG (reference sequence). The CDR3 sequence is 13 residues long. The V gene lost 3 bases and the J gene lost 5 bases, with 14 bases spanning the gap. The CDR3 DNA is TGTGCCTGGAGCGGAACAGTATTGGACGAGCAGTACTTC. Encoded protein: CAWSGTVLDEQYF.

This clonotype was found many times. The chain links TRBV27 to TRBJ1-2; D unresolved. The CDR3 loop spans 13 amino acids. Germline V lookup: CDR1 MNHEY, CDR2 SMNVEV (reference sequence). The V and J ends lost 3 bases and 4 bases respectively, with 9 bases between them. CDR3 sequence reads: CASSFSQLYGYTF. In DNA form, the CDR3 reads TGTGCCAGCAGTTTCAGTCAGCTCTATGGCTACACCTTC.

This clonotype was found many times. The rearrangement uses TRBV13 and TRBJ2-3; 10 bases are a match to TRBD2. V shed 4 bases and J 3 bases; nucleotides not matched to a gene: 10. Germline CDR1 is PRHDT and CDR2 is FYEKMQ (reference sequence). The CDR3 totals 17 residues. CDR3: CASSSPVRTSGTDTQYF. The CDR3 coding sequence is TGTGCCAGCAGCTCGCCCGTGAGGACTAGCGGTACAGATACGCAGTATTTT.

This clonotype has only a few counts. Being one base from a much bigger clone, this may be a read error. The chain links TRBV24-1 to TRBJ2-1, with unresolved D. There are 14 residues in the CDR3. The V and J ends lost 3 bases and 4 bases respectively, with 9 bases between them. Looked up from germline, CDR1 is KGHDR and CDR2 is SFDVKD. The CDR3: CATSDPTEYNEQFF. Written as DNA, the CDR3 is TGTGCCACCAGTGATCCAACTGAGTACAATGAGCAGTTCTTC.